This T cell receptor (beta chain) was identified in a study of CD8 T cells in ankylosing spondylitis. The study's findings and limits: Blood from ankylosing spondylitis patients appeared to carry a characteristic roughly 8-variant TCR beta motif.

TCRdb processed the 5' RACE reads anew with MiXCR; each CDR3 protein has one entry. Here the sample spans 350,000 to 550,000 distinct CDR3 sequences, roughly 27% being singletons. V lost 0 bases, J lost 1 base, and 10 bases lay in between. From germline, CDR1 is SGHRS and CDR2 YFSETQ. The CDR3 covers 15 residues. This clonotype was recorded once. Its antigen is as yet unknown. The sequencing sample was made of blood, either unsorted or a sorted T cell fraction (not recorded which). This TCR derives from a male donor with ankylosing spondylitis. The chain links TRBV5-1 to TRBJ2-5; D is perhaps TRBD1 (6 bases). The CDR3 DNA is TGCGCCAGCAGCTTGGTCGGGACACGCCAAGAGACCCAGTACTTC. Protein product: CASSLVGTRQETQYF.